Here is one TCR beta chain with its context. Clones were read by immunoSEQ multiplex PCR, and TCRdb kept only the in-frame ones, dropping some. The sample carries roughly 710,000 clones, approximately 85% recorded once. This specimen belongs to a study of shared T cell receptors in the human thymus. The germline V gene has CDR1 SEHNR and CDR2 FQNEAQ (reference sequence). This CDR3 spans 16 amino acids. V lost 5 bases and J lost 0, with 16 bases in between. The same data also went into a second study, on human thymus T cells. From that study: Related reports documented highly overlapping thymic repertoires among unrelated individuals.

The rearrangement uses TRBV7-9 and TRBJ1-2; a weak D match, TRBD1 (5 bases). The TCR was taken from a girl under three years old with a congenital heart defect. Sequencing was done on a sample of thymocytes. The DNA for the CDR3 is TGTGCCAGCAGCCCACCCTTTAGGGGAACTAACTATGGCTACACCTTC. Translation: CASSPPFRGTNYGYTF. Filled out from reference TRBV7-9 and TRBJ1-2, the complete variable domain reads DTGVSQNPRHKITKRGQNVTFRCDPISEHNRLYWYRQTLGQGPEFLTYFQNEAQLEKSRLLSDRFSAERPKGSFSTLEIQRTEQGDSAMYLCASSPPFRGTNYGYTFGSGTRLTVV.